One sample yielded the 21 T cell receptor beta chains listed below, sequenced in a study of tumor-infiltrating lymphocytes in primary liver carcinoma. Extraction of RNA together with DNA used about 20-34 mg of unsorted bulk tissue. The authors made TCR beta cDNA from about 500 ng total RNA with a constant-region primer. Libraries for TCR beta were built through three nested multiplex PCR rounds, which together made up a slightly modified ARM-PCR procedure. Forward primers for TRBV1-TRBV30 and a C-beta reverse primer served the first two PCR rounds, at roughly 10 cycles each. MiXCR was run by TCRdb on the multiplex PCR reads, yielding one entry per CDR3 protein. The sample contains about 92,000 distinct CDR3 sequences, around 70% of which appear only once. Sequenced material: tumor-adjacent normal liver tissue. Source of these receptors: a man aged 35 to 55 with primary liver carcinoma and hepatitis B virus infection.

Remarks on this clonotype: The junction departs from the called germline gene at one end, perhaps through a read error. The chain joins TRBV10-3 to TRBJ2-5; D ambiguous. This CDR3 contains 14 residues. Germline CDR1 reads ENHRY; CDR2 reads SYGVKD. CDR3 DNA sequence: TGTGCTATCAGTGAGTCTAGGAACCAAGAGACCCGGTACTTC. It codes for CAISESRNQETRYF.

Comments on this clonotype: A junction boundary mismatches the germline segment, possibly from a read error. The V gene is TRBV7-9, the J gene TRBJ2-1, with 9 bases matching TRBD2. CDR3 length: 14 amino acids. CDR1 SEHNR and CDR2 FQNEAQ come from the germline V gene (reference sequence). The CDR3 nucleotides are TGTGTCAGCAGCTTTGCGGGAGGGCCAAGTGAGGAGTTCTTC. Translation gives CVSSFAGGPSEEFF. Combining the CDR3 with reference TRBV7-9 and TRBJ2-1 gives the whole variable domain DTGVSQNPRHKITKRGQNVTFRCDPISEHNRLYWYRQTLGQGPEFLTYFQNEAQLEKSRLLSDRFSAERPKGSFSTLEIQRTEQGDSAMYLCVSSFAGGPSEEFFGPGTRLTVL.

A word on this clonotype: An end of the junction differs from the germline gene, which may be a read error. The chain recombines TRBV11-2 with TRBJ2-1; possible D gene TRBD1, 7 bases. Per the germline V gene, CDR1 is SGHAT and CDR2 is FQNNGV. The length of the CDR3 is 16 residues. DNA for the CDR3: TGTGCCAGCAGCCTAGGGGGCGGGAATTTTGACAATGAGCAATTCTTC. This sequence encodes CASSLGGGNFDNEQFF.

With respect to this clonotype: The junction differs from germline at one of its ends, possibly a read error. This sequence joins TRBV11-2 and TRBJ1-1; D uncertain. The length of the CDR3 is 12 residues. The germline CDR1 and CDR2 sequences are SGHAT and FQNNGV. Here the CDR3 DNA reads TGTGCTAGCAGCTTAGGGTACACTGAAACCTTCTTT. Its translation: CASSLGYTETFF. Combining the CDR3 with reference TRBV11-2 and TRBJ1-1 gives the whole variable domain EAGVAQSPRYKIIEKRQSVAFWCNPISGHATLYWYQQILGQGPKLLIQFQNNGVVDDSQLPKDRFSAERLKGVDSTLKIQPAKLEDSAVYLCASSLGYTETFFGQGTRLTVV.

CDR3 in amino acids: CASSFETVGTQYF. The CDR3, as DNA: TGTGCCAGCAGTTTCGAAACAGTCGGGACCCAGTACTTC. The chain couples TRBV12-3 or TRBV12-4 to TRBJ2-5; D is undetermined. The length of the CDR3 is 13 residues. Trimming pared 3 bases from V and 7 bases from J, leaving 12 bases between.

Turning to this clonotype: At one end, the junction sequence differs from germline, possibly due to a read error. This chain links TRBV11-2 with TRBJ2-7, with D unresolved. The CDR3 length is 13 residues. In germline, CDR1 is SGHAT, CDR2 FQNNGV. The CDR3 DNA reads TGTGCAAGCAGCTTAGAGTCCACCTGCGAGCAGTACTTC. This codes for CASSLESTCEQYF. Complete variable domain (other parts from reference TRBV11-2 and TRBJ2-7): EAGVAQSPRYKIIEKRQSVAFWCNPISGHATLYWYQQILGQGPKLLIQFQNNGVVDDSQLPKDRFSAERLKGVDSTLKIQPAKLEDSAVYLCASSLESTCEQYFGPGTRLTVT.

Notes on this clonotype: The junction departs from germline at one end; a sequencing error may be responsible. The V gene is TRBV6-1, the J gene TRBJ2-2; a weak D match, TRBD2 (6 bases). This CDR3 spans 13 amino acids. Per germline, CDR1 MNHNS and CDR2 SASEGT. CDR3 residues: CTSHTSPTGELFF. The CDR3 DNA is TGTACCAGCCATACTAGCCCCACCGGGGAGCTGTTTTTT.

The gene calls are TRBV30 and TRBJ2-7; D tentatively fits TRBD1 or TRBD2 (7 bases each). CDR1 and CDR2 from the germline V gene are GTSNPN and SVGIG (reference sequence). Between the trimmed V and J ends, which lost 5 bases and 4 bases, there was a span of 27 bases. The CDR3 contains 17 residues. Written as DNA, the CDR3 is TGTGCCTGGGGGGACAGCCCAGATATAGCGGGTCGGTACGAGCAGTACTTC. Translating it yields CAWGDSPDIAGRYEQYF. The complete variable domain, with remaining parts taken from reference TRBV30 and TRBJ2-7, reads SQTIHQWPATLVQPVGSPLSLECTVEGTSNPNLYWYRQAAGRGLQLLFYSVGIGQISSEVPQNLSASRPQDRQFILSSKKLLLSDSGFYLCAWGDSPDIAGRYEQYFGPGTRLTVT.

Concerning this clonotype: This CDR3 fails to terminate in the conserved phenylalanine or tryptophan, so it likely reflects a read error. The rearrangement uses TRBV7-8 and TRBJ2-7, with a weak D call TRBD2 (7 bases). Germline V CDR1 and CDR2: SGHVS, FQNEAQ. There are 15 residues in the CDR3. Trimming took 7 bases from V and 0 from J, leaving 16 bases between them. CDR3 amino acids: CASNIGGGPSYEQYL. The CDR3 nucleotides are TGTGCCAGCAACATAGGGGGGGGGCCCTCCTACGAGCAGTACCTC.

This clonotype has ten or more counts. The genes are TRBV14 and TRBJ1-3; D gene ambiguous. The CDR3 covers 14 residues. Per the germline V gene, CDR1 is SGHDN and CDR2 is FVKESK. The V end lost 1 base, the J end lost 3 bases, and 7 bases lay between the germline ends. Written as DNA, the CDR3 is TGTGCCAGCAGCCAAGGGGCGATTGGAAACACCATATATTTT. Its protein is CASSQGAIGNTIYF. Together with reference TRBV14 and TRBJ1-3, the CDR3 gives the full variable domain: EAGVTQFPSHSVIEKGQTVTLRCDPISGHDNLYWYRRVMGKEIKFLLHFVKESKQDESGMPNNRFLAERTGGTYSTLKVQPAELEDSGVYFCASSQGAIGNTIYFGEGSWLTVV.

This clonotype was seen only a few times. It may be a read error: a sequence one base away is much more abundant. The chain recombines TRBV12-3 or TRBV12-4 with TRBJ1-2; the match to TRBD1 covers 9 bases. The CDR3 extends over 13 amino acids. The CDR3 here is CTSSRDRVDGYTF. In DNA, the CDR3 is TGTACCAGCAGCAGGGACAGGGTTGACGGCTACACCTTC.

This clonotype has more than one count but fewer than ten. V gene TRBV30 combines with J gene TRBJ2-7; a possible D gene is TRBD2 (5 bases). V gave up 3 bases and J gave up 0 bases, with 9 bases separating them. CDR3 length: 13 residues. CDR1 GTSNPN and CDR2 SVGIG come from the germline V gene (reference sequence). The CDR3 DNA reads TGTGCCTGGAGAGAGGGTAGCTCCTACGAGCAGTACTTC. Translation: CAWREGSSYEQYF.

On this clonotype: A much larger clone sits a single nucleotide away, making a read error possible. The rearrangement links TRBV5-6 to TRBJ2-3; TRBD1 is a possible D gene (6 bases). The CDR3 is made up of 13 amino acids. Germline CDR1 is SGHDT and CDR2 is YYEEEE. Between the trimmed V and J ends, which lost 5 bases and 4 bases, there was a span of 11 bases. CDR3 amino acids: CASRFKGADTQYF. CDR3 nucleotides: TGTGCCAGCAGGTTTAAGGGGGCAGATACGCAGTATTTT.

This clonotype was recorded at least ten times. V gene TRBV29-1 combines with J gene TRBJ2-2, with TRBD1 matching over 7 bases. V trimming: 6 bases; J trimming: 4 bases; junction bases outside the gene matches: 5. CDR3 size: 13 residues. Germline V CDR1 and CDR2: SQVTM, ANQGSEA. CDR3 DNA sequence: TGCAGCGTCGGGACAGCCTTCACCGGGGAGCTGTTTTTT. Translated: CSVGTAFTGELFF.

This chain links TRBV11-2 with TRBJ2-2; no clear D. The CDR3 is 14 residues long. V was cut by 5 bases and J by 3 bases, with 10 bases left in between. Germline assignment: CDR1 SGHAT and CDR2 FQNNGV. The CDR3 sequence: CASSTDSDTGELFF. CDR3 DNA: TGTGCCAGCAGCACAGACTCGGACACCGGGGAGCTGTTTTTT.

About this clonotype: A much bigger clone sits one base away, suggesting this may be a read error. The chain has TRBV10-1 and TRBJ2-2; D could derive from TRBD1 or TRBD2 (5 bases each). Trimming removed 6 bases at V and 4 bases at J, with 9 bases between. The CDR3 length is 13 residues. Germline V gives CDR1 WNHNN, CDR2 SYGVQD (reference sequence). The CDR3 DNA reads as TGCGCCAGCAGGGGGGATGGCACCGGGGAGCTGTTTTTT. Translation gives CASRGDGTGELFF.

Comment on this clonotype: At one end, the junction sequence differs from germline, possibly due to a read error. The J gene is TRBJ2-2, the V gene TRBV11-2, with TRBD2 matching 7 bases. The CDR3 spans 15 residues. Germline CDR1 SGHAT, CDR2 FQNNGV. CDR3 nucleotides: TGCGTCAGCAGCTACGGGGGAGGGAATGTCGGGGAGCTGTTTTTT. It is translated as CVSSYGGGNVGELFF. The whole variable domain, filled in from reference TRBV11-2 and TRBJ2-2, reads EAGVAQSPRYKIIEKRQSVAFWCNPISGHATLYWYQQILGQGPKLLIQFQNNGVVDDSQLPKDRFSAERLKGVDSTLKIQPAKLEDSAVYLCVSSYGGGNVGELFFGEGSRLTVL.

This clonotype was counted ten times or more. The chain combines TRBV4-1 with TRBJ1-5; D ambiguous. The CDR3 runs to 10 residues. The germline V gene encodes CDR1 MGHRA and CDR2 YSYEKL. The CDR3 nucleotides read TGCGAAACCCCCAATCAGCCCCAGCATTTT. Translated: CETPNQPQHF.

Note on this clonotype: It is likely a read error, because the conserved phenylalanine at the end of the CDR3 is missing. No DNA is shown, since the ends of the CDR3 on it are uncertain; the CDR3 is the one TCRdb lists. The chain links TRBV11-2 to TRBJ2-3; no check of the table's D call, TRBD1, against the DNA was made. Germline-derived CDR1 and CDR2 are SGHAT and FQNNGV. From its first to its last residue, the CDR3 has 15 amino acids. The CDR3: CASSLERAGQGSLYS.

V and J are TRBV6-5 and TRBJ1-2; 9 nucleotides align to TRBD1. Unmatched junction bases numbered 8, after V lost 8 bases and J lost 7 bases. The CDR3 totals 13 residues. Germline CDR1 MNHEY, CDR2 SVGAGI. The DNA of the CDR3 is TGTGCCAGCGGTATGACAGGGGGAGGTGGCTACACCTTC. Residues: CASGMTGGGGYTF.

Turning to this clonotype: An end of the junction differs from the germline gene, which may be a read error. The chain recombines TRBV11-2 with TRBJ2-4; D possibly corresponds to TRBD1 (5 bases). Looked up from germline, CDR1 is SGHAT and CDR2 is FQNNGV. This CDR3 is built from 17 residues. This chain's CDR3 is CATSLRGGPPAKNIQYF. Here the CDR3 DNA reads TGTGCCACCAGCTTAAGGGGCGGCCCCCCGGCCAAAAACATTCAGTACTTC.